This entry lists 19 T cell receptor beta chains sequenced from one sample in a study of blood T cell repertoires in COVID-19. TCRdb's table, derived via immunoSEQ multiplex PCR, lists solely in-frame clones and lacks some. Seen here are approximately 140,000 clones, around 80% observed once, and the top ten hold 3.5% to 4.5%. Sample: peripheral blood. These receptors were obtained from a man in his fifties or sixties with acute or convalescent COVID-19.

This clone was observed a few times. V usage is TRBV7-8 and J usage is TRBJ1-5, with 7 bases that match TRBD1. This CDR3 has 14 residues. V shed 5 bases, J shed 5 bases, and the junction held 6 bases outside the gene matches. Germline V CDR1 and CDR2: SGHVS, FQNEAQ. The CDR3 here is CASSRQGLYQPQHF. Here the CDR3 DNA reads TGTGCCAGCAGCCGACAGGGTTTGTATCAGCCCCAGCATTTT.

This rearrangement joins TRBV7-9 to TRBJ2-1; 11 bases map to TRBD2. With V trimmed by 4 bases and J by 3 bases, 8 bases remained unmatched. The germline gives CDR1 SEHNR, CDR2 FQNEAQ (reference sequence). There are 17 residues in the CDR3. The CDR3 nucleotides are TGTGCCAGCAGCTCCCCTACCGGGACTAGCGGCTACAATGAGCAGTTCTTC. Its translation is CASSSPTGTSGYNEQFF.

This chain joins TRBV5-1 and TRBJ2-3; a weak D match, TRBD1 (6 bases). The CDR3 has 16 amino acids. The germline CDR1 and CDR2 sequences are SGHRS and YFSETQ. The V and J ends lost 0 bases and 0 bases respectively, with 11 bases between them. The DNA of the CDR3 is TGCGCCAGCAGCTTGGCAGGGGCCCCTAGCACAGATACGCAGTATTTT. Its protein is CASSLAGAPSTDTQYF.

The J gene is TRBJ2-2, the V gene TRBV11-2, with D tentatively TRBD2 (6 bases). This CDR3 has 14 residues. V was clipped by 6 bases and J by 1 base, with 9 bases between them. Germline CDR1 and CDR2: SGHAT and FQNNGV. The CDR3: CASRLALNTGELFF. The CDR3 nucleotides are TGTGCCAGCAGGCTAGCGTTGAACACCGGGGAGCTGTTTTTT.

CDR3 region: CASSPGTGNQETQYF. The CDR3 DNA sequence: TGTGCCAGCAGCCCCGGGACAGGGAATCAAGAGACCCAGTACTTC. The chain joins TRBV7-2 to TRBJ2-5, with 9 bases that match TRBD1. Trimming at V came to 5 bases and at J to 2 bases, leaving 6 bases not matched to a gene. The CDR3 sequence is 15 residues long. CDR1 is SGHTA, CDR2 FQGNSA, per germline.

The gene calls are TRBV5-1 and TRBJ2-3; the match to TRBD2 covers 10 bases. V shed 0 bases and J 1 base; nucleotides not matched to a gene: 8. This CDR3 contains 18 residues. The germline V gene has CDR1 SGHRS and CDR2 YFSETQ. The CDR3 DNA reads TGCGCCAGCAGCTTGGGGACTAGCGGAAAGGCCCGCACAGATACGCAGTATTTT. This encodes CASSLGTSGKARTDTQYF.

The gene calls are TRBV19 and TRBJ2-1; 9 bases line up with TRBD2. The germline V gene has CDR1 LNHDA and CDR2 SQIVND (reference sequence). This CDR3 contains 11 residues. DNA of the CDR3: TGTGTGGTAGAGAGCGGGAGGGAGCAGTTCTTC. Amino acid sequence: CVVESGREQFF.

This sequence joins TRBV7-2 and TRBJ1-6; 7 bases are shared with TRBD1. From germline, CDR1 is SGHTA and CDR2 FQGNSA. The CDR3 spans 14 residues. V shed 6 bases, J shed 5 bases, and the junction held 4 bases outside the gene matches. The CDR3 loop is CASRQTGHNSPLHF. The CDR3 DNA sequence: TGTGCCAGCAGGCAGACAGGGCATAATTCACCCCTCCACTTT.

V is TRBV6-5 and J is TRBJ1-3, with D perhaps matching TRBD1 (6 bases). The CDR3 sequence is 15 residues long. Germline V CDR1 and CDR2: MNHEY, SVGAGI. Between the trimmed V and J ends, which lost 6 bases and 2 bases, there was a span of 14 bases. The CDR3 DNA is TGTGCCAGCAGCCGGACAGTGACCCCTGGAAACACCATATATTTT. It specifies CASSRTVTPGNTIYF.

This clone occurred a few times. The CDR3 protein is CASSAGLAGDSKETQYF. DNA of the CDR3: TGTGCCAGCAGCGCGGGACTAGCGGGGGATTCTAAAGAGACCCAGTACTTC. V is TRBV7-3 and J is TRBJ2-5; 14 positions agree with TRBD2. The trim removed 5 bases at V and 3 bases at J, leaving 8 bases unmatched. This CDR3 is 17 amino acids long. The germline V gene has CDR1 SGHTA and CDR2 FQGTGA. The full variable domain, with the rest looked up from reference TRBV7-3 and TRBJ2-5, is GAGVSQTPSNKVTEKGKYVELRCDPISGHTALYWYRQSLGQGPEFLIYFQGTGAADDSGLPNDRFFAVRPEGSVSTLKIQRTERGDSAVYLCASSAGLAGDSKETQYFGPGTRLLVL.

The rearrangement uses TRBV28 and TRBJ1-4; TRBD1 agrees at 8 bases. Germline CDR1 and CDR2: MDHEN and SYDVKM. V was clipped by 6 bases and J by 7 bases; unmatched bases: 10. This CDR3 comprises 15 residues. The chain's CDR3 is CASSSGTGPLEKLFF. CDR3 nucleotides: TGTGCCAGCAGCAGCGGGACAGGACCCCTTGAAAAACTGTTTTTT.

V usage is TRBV28 and J usage is TRBJ1-5, with D possibly TRBD1 on 5 matching bases. The CDR3 contains 14 residues. V was trimmed by 6 bases and J by 3 bases, leaving 12 bases between them. The germline gives CDR1 MDHEN, CDR2 SYDVKM. The CDR3: CASSADSLNQPQHF. CDR3 in DNA: TGTGCCAGCAGCGCTGACAGCCTCAATCAGCCCCAGCATTTT.

The CDR3 DNA reads as TGTGCCAGCACGCTGCCGGGACAGGGTTATGGCTACACCTTC. The encoded protein is CASTLPGQGYGYTF. The rearrangement uses TRBV2 and TRBJ1-2; 9 bases match TRBD1. This CDR3 is 14 amino acids long. CDR1 is SNHLY, CDR2 FYNNEI, per germline. V shed 7 bases and J 5 bases; nucleotides not matched to a gene: 8. The full variable domain, with the rest looked up from reference TRBV2 and TRBJ1-2, is EPEVTQTPSHQVTQMGQEVILRCVPISNHLYFYWYRQILGQKVEFLVSFYNNEISEKSEIFDDQFSVERPDGSNFTLKIRSTKLEDSAMYFCASTLPGQGYGYTFGSGTRLTVV.

The chain combines TRBV28 with TRBJ1-6, with 9 bases matching TRBD1. The CDR3 is made up of 14 amino acids. V dropped 4 bases and J dropped 9; count of bases not matched to a gene: 4. Germline CDR1 and CDR2: MDHEN and SYDVKM. Written as DNA, the CDR3 is TGTGCCAGCAGTTGGGGACAGGGATCTTCACCCCTCCACTTT. This codes for CASSWGQGSSPLHF.

The V gene is TRBV19, the J gene TRBJ2-1; 7 bases fit TRBD2. The CDR3 is made up of 17 amino acids. CDR1 and CDR2 (germline): LNHDA, SQIVND (reference sequence). The ends lost 3 bases at V and 6 bases at J; junction bases unmatched: 14. The CDR3 region is CASSIPFGQRDGNEQFF. For the CDR3, the DNA is TGTGCCAGTAGTATCCCTTTTGGGCAGCGGGATGGCAATGAGCAGTTCTTC.

The rearrangement uses TRBV6-5 and TRBJ2-1; 11 nucleotides agree with TRBD2. The CDR3 contains 15 residues. Trimming cost V 7 bases and J 5 bases; bases outside gene matches: 7. CDR1 and CDR2 from the germline V gene are MNHEY and SVGAGI. In DNA form, the CDR3 reads TGTGCCAGCACCATAGCGGGAGGGCCGGACAATGAGCAGTTCTTC. Protein: CASTIAGGPDNEQFF.

V and J are TRBV5-6 and TRBJ1-2; weak D call: TRBD1 (5 bases). The CDR3 has 15 residues. Trimming stripped 1 base from V and 4 bases from J, with 14 bases between. The germline V gene has CDR1 SGHDT and CDR2 YYEEEE. CDR3 in amino acids: CASSLMGPSSYGYTF. DNA for the CDR3: TGTGCCAGCAGCTTGATGGGGCCAAGTAGCTATGGCTACACCTTC. The complete variable domain, with remaining parts taken from reference TRBV5-6 and TRBJ1-2, reads DAGVTQSPTHLIKTRGQQVTLRCSPKSGHDTVSWYQQALGQGPQFIFQYYEEEERQRGNFPDRFSGHQFPNYSSELNVNALLLGDSALYLCASSLMGPSSYGYTFGSGTRLTVV.

The rearrangement joins TRBV7-8 to TRBJ1-4; 9 nucleotides line up with TRBD1. CDR1 SGHVS and CDR2 FQNEAQ come from the germline V gene. V shed 8 bases, J shed 3 bases, and the junction held 4 bases outside the gene matches. The CDR3 is 14 amino acids. The DNA of the CDR3 is TGTGCCAGCGGACGGACAGGGGCTAATGAAAAACTGTTTTTT. Translated: CASGRTGANEKLFF.

V usage is TRBV20-1 and J usage is TRBJ2-3, with D unresolved. The CDR3 length is 11 residues. The germline V gene has CDR1 DFQATT and CDR2 SNEGSKA (reference sequence). With 3 bases removed from V and 4 bases from J, the gap between germline ends came to 5 bases. The DNA for the CDR3 is TGCAGTGCTAGTCGGGCAGATACGCAGTATTTT. Its protein product is CSASRADTQYF.